This T cell receptor (beta chain) is drawn from a study of cytomegalovirus exposure and HLA in healthy donors. Researchers ran the PCR with 60 Vbeta and 13 Jbeta primers. Clones were sequenced by immunoSEQ multiplex PCR, and TCRdb holds only the in-frame ones, with some missing. The sample consists of 100,000 or so clones, 76% of them appearing once. The J segment lost 3 bases and the V segment lost 3 bases, leaving 5 bases of the junction unmatched. CDR1 is MNHEY, CDR2 SVGAGI, per germline. The CDR3 loop spans 15 amino acids. The TCR originated in a woman between 50 and 59 years old in good health and CMV-seropositive. Sequencing was performed on PBMCs. This chain links TRBV6-5 with TRBJ2-1, with 7 bases lining up with TRBD2. In DNA, the CDR3 is TGTGCCAGCAGTTATATCCCTAGCGGCTACAATGAGCAGTTCTTC. Protein sequence: CASSYIPSGYNEQFF.